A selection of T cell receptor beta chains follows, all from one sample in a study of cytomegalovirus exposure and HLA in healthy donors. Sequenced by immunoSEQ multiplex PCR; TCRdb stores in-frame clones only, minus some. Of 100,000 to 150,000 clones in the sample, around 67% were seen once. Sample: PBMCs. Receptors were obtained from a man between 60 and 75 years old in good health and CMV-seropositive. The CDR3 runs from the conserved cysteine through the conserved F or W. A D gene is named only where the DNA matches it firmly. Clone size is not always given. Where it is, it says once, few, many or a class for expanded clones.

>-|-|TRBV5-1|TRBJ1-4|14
TGCGCCAGCAGCTTGACAGGGCTGGGTGAAAAACTGTTTTTT
CASSLTGLGEKLFF
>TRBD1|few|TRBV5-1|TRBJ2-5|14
TGCGCCAGCAGCTTTCGGACAGGCCAAGAGACCCAGTACTTC
CASSFRTGQETQYF
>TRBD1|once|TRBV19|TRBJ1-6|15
TGTGCCAGTAGGGCCGCCGGGACAGGGACCTCACCCCTCCACTTT
CASRAAGTGTSPLHF
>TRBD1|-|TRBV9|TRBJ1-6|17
TGTGCCAGCAGCGTAGCTGGCAGGGGGCAAGGAAATTCACCCCTCCACTTT
CASSVAGRGQGNSPLHF
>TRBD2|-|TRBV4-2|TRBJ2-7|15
TGTGCCAGCAGCCACTCACTGGGGGGGGCCTACGAGCAGTACTTC
CASSHSLGGAYEQYF
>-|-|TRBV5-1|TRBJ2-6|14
TGCGCCAGCAGTCTAGACTCTGGGGCCAACGTCCTGACTTTC
CASSLDSGANVLTF
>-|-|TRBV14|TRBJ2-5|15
TGTGCCAGCAGCCAACTACAGGGGGGGCAGGAGACCCAGTACTTC
CASSQLQGGQETQYF
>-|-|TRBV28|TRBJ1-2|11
TGTGCCGGCGGCGACGGCTATGGCTACACCTTC
CAGGDGYGYTF
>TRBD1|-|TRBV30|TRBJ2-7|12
TGTGCCTGGAGTACACGGACAGGTCCTTACCACTTC
CAWSTRTGPYHF
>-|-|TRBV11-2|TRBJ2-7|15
TGTGCCAGCAGCGTGAACAGGGTCAGCTCCTACGAGCAGTACTTC
CASSVNRVSSYEQYF
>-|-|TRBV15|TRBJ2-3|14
TGTGCCACCAGCAGAGTCAGCGGGACAGATACGCAGTATTTT
CATSRVSGTDTQYF
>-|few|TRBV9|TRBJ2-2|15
TGTGCCAGCAGCGTAGGTCCTAGCTCCACCGGGGAGCTGTTTTTT
CASSVGPSSTGELFF
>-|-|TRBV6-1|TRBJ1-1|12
TGTGCCAGCAACAGGCCGAACACTGAAGCTTTCTTT
CASNRPNTEAFF
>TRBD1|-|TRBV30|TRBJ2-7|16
TGTGCCTGGAGCCCGTACTCGACAGGGGACGGCTACGAGCAGTACTTC
CAWSPYSTGDGYEQYF
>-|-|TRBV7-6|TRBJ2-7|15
TGTGCCAGCAGCTTAGCAGGGGCAAGTTTCGACGAGCAGTACTTC
CASSLAGASFDEQYF
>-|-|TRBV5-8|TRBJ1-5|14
TGTGCCAGCAGCTTGTACGGGGGGGGTCAGCCCCAGCATTTT
CASSLYGGGQPQHF
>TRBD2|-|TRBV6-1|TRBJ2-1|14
TGTGCCAGCATCGTCGGGGGGGCCTACAATGAGCAGTTCTTC
CASIVGGAYNEQFF
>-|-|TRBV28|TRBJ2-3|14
TGTGCCAGCAGTTTCCCGGGTCACACAGATACGCAGTATTTT
CASSFPGHTDTQYF
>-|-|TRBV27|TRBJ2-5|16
TGTGCCAGCAGTTTACCGACACCGGACATAATAGAGACCCAGTACTTC
CASSLPTPDIIETQYF
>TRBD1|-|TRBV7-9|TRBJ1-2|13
TGTGCCAGCAGTACGGGACAGAACTATGGCTACACCTTC
CASSTGQNYGYTF
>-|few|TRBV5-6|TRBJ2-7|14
TGTGCCAGCAGCTTGGGCCCCCAGTCCTACGAGCAGTACTTC
CASSLGPQSYEQYF
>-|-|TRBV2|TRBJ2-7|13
TGTGCCAGCAGTGAACGGGGGAGGACTCGGCAGTACTTC
CASSERGRTRQYF
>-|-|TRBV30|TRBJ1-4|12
TGTGCCTGGAGTGGAGAAACAGGTAGACTGTTTTTT
CAWSGETGRLFF
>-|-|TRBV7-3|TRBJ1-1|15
TGTGCCAGCAGCCCGTCGACAGATATGGGGACTGAAGCTTTCTTT
CASSPSTDMGTEAFF
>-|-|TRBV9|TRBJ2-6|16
TGTGCCAGCGGTAGTCGGAGAGCCTCTGGGGCCAACGTCCTGACTTTC
CASGSRRASGANVLTF
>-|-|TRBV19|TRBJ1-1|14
TGTGCCAGTAGACAACAGGGCTCTAACACTGAAGCTTTCTTT
CASRQQGSNTEAFF
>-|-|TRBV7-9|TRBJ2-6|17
TGTGCCAGCAGCTTAGCGCGGGATGTTTCTGGGGCCAACGTCCTGACTTTC
CASSLARDVSGANVLTF
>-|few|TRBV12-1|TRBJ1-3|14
TGTGCCAGCAGTCCCCCAGGGTTTAGAAACACCATATATTTT
CASSPPGFRNTIYF
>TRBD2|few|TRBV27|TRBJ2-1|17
TGTGCCAGCAGTCTTATGGGCTGGACTAGCGGTTACAATGAGCAGTTCTTC
CASSLMGWTSGYNEQFF
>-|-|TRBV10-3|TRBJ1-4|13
TGTGCCATCAGTGATCTCGGGGGACTAGGACTGTTTTTT
CAISDLGGLGLFF